The clone carrying this T cell receptor (beta chain) was observed a few times. This entry comes from a study of T cells after yellow fever vaccination. In germline, CDR1 is MNHNS, CDR2 SASEGT. CDR3 length: 15 residues. Unmatched junction bases numbered 5, after V lost 5 bases and J lost 1 base. Each CDR3 protein is one row after TCRdb ran MiXCR on the 5' RACE reads. The data show some 320,000 distinct CDR3 sequences, roughly 8.7% seen once. Sequencing used PBMCs, obtained on the day of the first yellow fever vaccination. The J gene is TRBJ1-1, the V gene TRBV6-1; 9 bases align to TRBD1. This sequence was found in a man aged 18 to 30 who received the YFV17D yellow fever vaccine. The CDR3 here is CASSTLGQGNTEAFF. CDR3 coding DNA: TGTGCCAGCAGTACGTTGGGACAGGGGAACACTGAAGCTTTCTTT.